The sequence of this T cell receptor beta chain was determined in a study of T cell changes during pregnancy in multiple sclerosis. Trimming took off 6 bases at V and 0 bases at J, with 12 bases between the two ends. The CDR3 length is 15 residues. The germline V gene has CDR1 SGHNT and CDR2 YYREEE (reference sequence). TCRdb's copy holds only in-frame clones and misses some; the assay was immunoSEQ multiplex PCR. The sample lists about 40,000 clones, around nine tenths occurring once. The gene calls are TRBV5-4 and TRBJ2-2; perhaps TRBD1 as D (5 bases). This specimen consisted of CD4+ T cells from peripheral blood mononuclear cells, obtained before pregnancy. The TCR originated in a female donor with multiple sclerosis, enrolled in a pregnancy study. DNA of the CDR3: TGTGCCAGCACTCAGGGCAACCCGAACACCGGGGAGCTGTTTTTT. The encoded protein is CASTQGNPNTGELFF.